Reported below is one T cell receptor (beta chain). Trimming removed 2 bases at V and 1 base at J, with 8 bases between. Germline V gives CDR1 WSHSY, CDR2 SAAADI. The CDR3 sequence is 14 residues long. These data come from a study of blood T cell repertoires in COVID-19. Participant reports of clinical history set cohort assignment. The repertoire was sequenced with immunoSEQ multiplex PCR; TCRdb's copy has only in-frame clones and lacks some. The sample has about 280,000 clones; 70% to 90% are singletons. Source material: PBMCs or T cells enriched from blood (not recorded which). This chain connects TRBV10-2 to TRBJ1-1; a weak D match, TRBD1 (5 bases). The TCR comes from a woman aged 60-75 years in a cohort exposed to, infected with or recovered from COVID-19 (not recorded which). CDR3 bases: TGCGCCAGCAGTGAGAGGGGAGGGAACACTGAAGCTTTCTTT. It codes for CASSERGGNTEAFF.